This entry concerns a single TCR beta chain. Compared with germline, one end of the junction differs, possibly owing to a read error. The data are from a study of blood T cell repertoires in COVID-19. Whole-study context: Samples representing acute and convalescent COVID-19 were sourced from the United States, Italy and Spain. PBMCs, B-cell-depleted T cells, or T cells provided the cDNA or gDNA that made up the material.

The CDR3 length is 15 residues. CDR1 and CDR2 from the germline V gene are SSHAT and FNYEAQ (reference sequence). Study processing details: Amplifying reference gene primers gave estimates of nucleated cell counts. The assay was immunoSEQ multiplex PCR, and TCRdb's table has in-frame clones only and misses some. The V and J calls and clone size come from that table; D and trimming were worked out from the DNA. The table records roughly 290,000 clones, approximately 85% of them present only once. The chain employs TRBV7-7 and TRBJ2-2, with D possibly TRBD2 on 5 matching bases. This clonotype was sampled from a human donor with COVID-19, enrolled during active disease. The donor label of this sample is uncertain. The source material was peripheral blood. CDR3 in DNA: TGTGCTAGCAGCTTAGTGGGTGGACTTGGCGGGGAGCTGTTTTTT. It specifies CASSLVGGLGGELFF.